This TCR beta chain originates from a study of blood T cell repertoires in COVID-19 (dated by TCRdb to 2020 to 2022). For the study in its entirety: Collaborator samples came from the United States, Italy and Spain and covered acute and convalescent phases of COVID-19. A freely available public database, intended as a resource for researchers studying the immune response to SARS-CoV-2, is where the repertoires were released. The samples were drawn from the first 160 participants of the ongoing ImmuneRACE study and from over a thousand subjects provided by 6 global collaborators. Nearly every sample came with metadata listing a de-identified subject ID, COVID-19 status, age in years and sex. Where available, HLA class I and class II types were obtained from metadata supplied by the sample provider rather than from assay-based typing. The material from the prospective study consisted of cDNA or gDNA derived from T cells, B-cell-depleted T cells, or PBMCs. The dataset comprised deeply sampled blood TCRbeta repertoires from subjects exposed to, actively infected with, or recovered from COVID-19. General study outcomes and caveats: Clinical and demographic metadata were provided uncurated, with the amount varying by source and participant.

TCRbeta CDR3 regions were amplified from genomic DNA using the immunoSEQ Assay, a bias-controlled multiplex PCR. The paper's processing steps were these. Nucleated cell counts per sample were estimated from amplification of reference gene primers within the assay. Sequence reads were collapsed and filtered to measure the absolute abundance of every unique TCRbeta CDR3 rearrangement. For each sample, productive Simpson clonality was calculated as the square root of Simpson's diversity index over productive rearrangements. The table was pulled from immuneACCESS by TCRdb, which kept in-frame rearrangements only. Such tables lose some clones; where checked, under half of the loss comes from unresolved V genes, and the rest has no known cause. V and J calls plus clone size are reproduced from that table; the DNA served to infer D and trimming. The sample profile shows 390,000 or so clones; roughly 90% of them were found once. Of the sample, 3% is held by the ten largest clones.

Trimming costs V 4 bases and J 1 base, and their ends lie 12 bases apart. The germline V gene gives CDR1 as SGDLS and CDR2 as YYNGEE. The CDR3 holds 15 amino acids from the cysteine to the phenylalanine. Only the CDR3 region is kept as DNA, spanning 45 bases read in frame from base 1. One collaborating source in Seattle enrolled patients during active infection and followed them longitudinally through the course of disease. Whole blood was collected in K2EDTA tubes by collaborating institutions according to the institutions' own protocols. For TCRbeta analysis, collaborators shipped samples as frozen whole blood, isolated PBMCs, or DNA extracted from either of those sample types. With respect to this clone: Its antigen is currently not known. No much larger clone is present one base from it, and per-base qualities are unavailable.

The chain is encoded by TRBV9 joined to TRBJ1-3, with an unclear D gene assignment. The sequence came from a woman aged 25 to 45 with COVID-19, enrolled during active disease. The specimen was peripheral blood. The nucleotides are TGTGCCAGCAGCCCGACGGGTGTGTCTGGAAACACCATATATTTT. The resulting protein is CASSPTGVSGNTIYF.